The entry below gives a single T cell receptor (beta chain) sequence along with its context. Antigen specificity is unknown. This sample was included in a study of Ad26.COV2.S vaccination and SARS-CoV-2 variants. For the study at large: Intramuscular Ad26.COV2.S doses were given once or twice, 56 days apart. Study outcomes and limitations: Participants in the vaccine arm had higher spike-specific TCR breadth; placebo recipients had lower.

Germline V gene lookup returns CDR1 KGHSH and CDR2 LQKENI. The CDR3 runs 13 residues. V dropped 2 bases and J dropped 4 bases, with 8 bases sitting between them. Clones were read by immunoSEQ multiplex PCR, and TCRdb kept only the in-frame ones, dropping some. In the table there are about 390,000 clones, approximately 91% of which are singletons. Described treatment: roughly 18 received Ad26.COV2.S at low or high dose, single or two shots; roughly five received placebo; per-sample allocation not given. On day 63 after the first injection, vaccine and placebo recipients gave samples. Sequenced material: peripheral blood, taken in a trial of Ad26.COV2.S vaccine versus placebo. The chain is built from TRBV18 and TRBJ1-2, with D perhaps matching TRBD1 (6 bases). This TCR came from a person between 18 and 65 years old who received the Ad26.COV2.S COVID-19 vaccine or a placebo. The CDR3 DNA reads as TGTGCCAGCTCACCAACAGGGACCTATGGCTACACCTTC. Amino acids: CASSPTGTYGYTF. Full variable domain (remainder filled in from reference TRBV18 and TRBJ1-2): NAGVMQNPRHLVRRRGQEARLRCSPMKGHSHVYWYRQLPEEGLKFMVYLQKENIIDESGMPKERFSAEFPKEGPSILRIQQVVRGDSAAYFCASSPTGTYGYTFGSGTRLTVV.